Shown below are 6 T cell receptor beta chains from a single sample sequenced in a study of cytomegalovirus exposure and HLA in healthy donors. PCR was performed using 60 Vbeta and 13 Jbeta primers. Assay used: immunoSEQ multiplex PCR; TCRdb lists only in-frame clones, some missing. Among approximately 170,000 clones listed, more than 65% were seen once. Sequencing used PBMCs. The receptor source for this set is a man aged 18 to 30 in good health and CMV-seropositive.

This clone was seen only a few times. This chain connects TRBV28 to TRBJ1-3; 8 nucleotides match TRBD1. The CDR3 length is 17 residues. CDR1 is MDHEN and CDR2 is SYDVKM in the germline V gene. J was trimmed by 0 bases and V by 7 bases; bases with no gene match: 11. CDR3 DNA sequence: TGTGCCAGCAAACCCACTCAGGGGGCCCCCTCTGGAAACACCATATATTTT. It encodes CASKPTQGAPSGNTIYF.

The chain employs TRBV7-9 and TRBJ2-1, with D perhaps TRBD1 (6 bases). V dropped 5 bases and J dropped 1 base, with 15 bases sitting between them. Germline V gene sequence: CDR1 SEHNR, CDR2 FQNEAQ (reference sequence). This CDR3 has 16 residues. CDR3 sequence: CASSKFGTKSYNEQFF. Here the CDR3 DNA reads TGTGCCAGCAGCAAATTCGGGACAAAGTCCTACAATGAGCAGTTCTTC.

J is TRBJ1-1 and V is TRBV10-3, with D perhaps TRBD1 (5 bases). This CDR3 has 16 residues. From germline, CDR1 is ENHRY and CDR2 SYGVKD. Trimming removed 1 base at V and 0 bases at J, with 12 bases between. The DNA for the CDR3 is TGTGCCATCAGTGAGTTCGGAGGGGCCATGAACACTGAAGCTTTCTTT. Its protein is CAISEFGGAMNTEAFF.

This rearrangement joins TRBV6-5 to TRBJ2-2, with D possibly TRBD2 on 6 matching bases. The germline CDR1 and CDR2 sequences are MNHEY and SVGAGI. This CDR3 has 15 residues. V gave up 6 bases and J gave up 4 bases, with 15 bases separating them. The CDR3 loop reads CASRGILGGTGELFF. The CDR3 DNA reads as TGTGCCAGCAGGGGAATCCTGGGGGGCACCGGGGAGCTGTTTTTT.

The chain employs TRBV7-8 and TRBJ2-2; 9 bases are a match to TRBD1. Germline CDR1 SGHVS, CDR2 FQNEAQ. Trimming removed 5 bases from V and 5 bases from J; junction bases left unmatched: 6. The CDR3 is made up of 15 amino acids. This chain's CDR3 is CASSEDRGETGELFF. DNA for the CDR3: TGTGCCAGCAGCGAAGACAGGGGGGAAACCGGGGAGCTGTTTTTT.

The chain combines TRBV28 with TRBJ1-3; D uncertain. CDR3 length: 14 residues. Trimming cost V 7 bases and J 4 bases, with 14 bases left between them. Germline V gene lookup returns CDR1 MDHEN and CDR2 SYDVKM. The CDR3: CASTLGGIGNTIYF. In DNA form, the CDR3 reads TGTGCCAGCACCCTGGGAGGAATCGGAAACACCATATATTTT.